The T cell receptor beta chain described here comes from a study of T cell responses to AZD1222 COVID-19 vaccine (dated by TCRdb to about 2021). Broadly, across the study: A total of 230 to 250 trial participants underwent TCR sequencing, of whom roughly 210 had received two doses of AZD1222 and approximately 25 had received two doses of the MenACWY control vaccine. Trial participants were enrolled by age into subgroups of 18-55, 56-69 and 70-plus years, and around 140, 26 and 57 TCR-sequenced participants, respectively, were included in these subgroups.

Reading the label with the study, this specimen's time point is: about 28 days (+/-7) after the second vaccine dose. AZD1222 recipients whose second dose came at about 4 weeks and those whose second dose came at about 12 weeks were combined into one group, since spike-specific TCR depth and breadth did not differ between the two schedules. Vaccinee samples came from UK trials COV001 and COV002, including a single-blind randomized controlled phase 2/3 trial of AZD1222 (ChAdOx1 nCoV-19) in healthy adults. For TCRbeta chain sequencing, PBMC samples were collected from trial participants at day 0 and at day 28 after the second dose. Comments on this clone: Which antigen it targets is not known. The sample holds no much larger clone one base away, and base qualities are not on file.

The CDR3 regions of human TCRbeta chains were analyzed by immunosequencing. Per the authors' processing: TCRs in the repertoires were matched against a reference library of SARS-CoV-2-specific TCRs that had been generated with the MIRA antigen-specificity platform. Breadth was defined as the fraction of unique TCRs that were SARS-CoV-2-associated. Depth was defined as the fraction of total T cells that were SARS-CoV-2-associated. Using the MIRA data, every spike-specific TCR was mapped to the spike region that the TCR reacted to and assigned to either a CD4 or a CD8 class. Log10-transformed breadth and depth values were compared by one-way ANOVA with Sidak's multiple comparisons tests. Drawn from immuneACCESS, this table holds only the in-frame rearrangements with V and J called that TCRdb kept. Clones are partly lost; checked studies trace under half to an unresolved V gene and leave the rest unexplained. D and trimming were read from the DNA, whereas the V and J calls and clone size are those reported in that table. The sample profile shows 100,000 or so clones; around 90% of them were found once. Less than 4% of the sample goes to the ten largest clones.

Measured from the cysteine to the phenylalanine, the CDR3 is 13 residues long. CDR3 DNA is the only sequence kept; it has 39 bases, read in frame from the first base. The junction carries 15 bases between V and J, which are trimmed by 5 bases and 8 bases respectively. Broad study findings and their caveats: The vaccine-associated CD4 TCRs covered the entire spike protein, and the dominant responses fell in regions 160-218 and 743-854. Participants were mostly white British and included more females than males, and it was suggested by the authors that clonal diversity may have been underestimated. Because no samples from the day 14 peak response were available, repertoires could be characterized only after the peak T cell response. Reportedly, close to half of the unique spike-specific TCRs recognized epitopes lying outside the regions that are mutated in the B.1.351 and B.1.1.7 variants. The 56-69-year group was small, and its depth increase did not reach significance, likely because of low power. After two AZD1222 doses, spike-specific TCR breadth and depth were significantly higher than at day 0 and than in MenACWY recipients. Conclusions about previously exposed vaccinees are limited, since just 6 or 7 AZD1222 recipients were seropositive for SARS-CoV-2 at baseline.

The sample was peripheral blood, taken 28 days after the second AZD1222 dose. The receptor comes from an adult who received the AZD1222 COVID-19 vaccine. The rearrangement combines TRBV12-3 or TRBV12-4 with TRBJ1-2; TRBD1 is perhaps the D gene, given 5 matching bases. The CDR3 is CASSPDARGGYTF. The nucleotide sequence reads TGTGCCAGCAGTCCGGACGCGAGGGGCGGCTACACCTTC.